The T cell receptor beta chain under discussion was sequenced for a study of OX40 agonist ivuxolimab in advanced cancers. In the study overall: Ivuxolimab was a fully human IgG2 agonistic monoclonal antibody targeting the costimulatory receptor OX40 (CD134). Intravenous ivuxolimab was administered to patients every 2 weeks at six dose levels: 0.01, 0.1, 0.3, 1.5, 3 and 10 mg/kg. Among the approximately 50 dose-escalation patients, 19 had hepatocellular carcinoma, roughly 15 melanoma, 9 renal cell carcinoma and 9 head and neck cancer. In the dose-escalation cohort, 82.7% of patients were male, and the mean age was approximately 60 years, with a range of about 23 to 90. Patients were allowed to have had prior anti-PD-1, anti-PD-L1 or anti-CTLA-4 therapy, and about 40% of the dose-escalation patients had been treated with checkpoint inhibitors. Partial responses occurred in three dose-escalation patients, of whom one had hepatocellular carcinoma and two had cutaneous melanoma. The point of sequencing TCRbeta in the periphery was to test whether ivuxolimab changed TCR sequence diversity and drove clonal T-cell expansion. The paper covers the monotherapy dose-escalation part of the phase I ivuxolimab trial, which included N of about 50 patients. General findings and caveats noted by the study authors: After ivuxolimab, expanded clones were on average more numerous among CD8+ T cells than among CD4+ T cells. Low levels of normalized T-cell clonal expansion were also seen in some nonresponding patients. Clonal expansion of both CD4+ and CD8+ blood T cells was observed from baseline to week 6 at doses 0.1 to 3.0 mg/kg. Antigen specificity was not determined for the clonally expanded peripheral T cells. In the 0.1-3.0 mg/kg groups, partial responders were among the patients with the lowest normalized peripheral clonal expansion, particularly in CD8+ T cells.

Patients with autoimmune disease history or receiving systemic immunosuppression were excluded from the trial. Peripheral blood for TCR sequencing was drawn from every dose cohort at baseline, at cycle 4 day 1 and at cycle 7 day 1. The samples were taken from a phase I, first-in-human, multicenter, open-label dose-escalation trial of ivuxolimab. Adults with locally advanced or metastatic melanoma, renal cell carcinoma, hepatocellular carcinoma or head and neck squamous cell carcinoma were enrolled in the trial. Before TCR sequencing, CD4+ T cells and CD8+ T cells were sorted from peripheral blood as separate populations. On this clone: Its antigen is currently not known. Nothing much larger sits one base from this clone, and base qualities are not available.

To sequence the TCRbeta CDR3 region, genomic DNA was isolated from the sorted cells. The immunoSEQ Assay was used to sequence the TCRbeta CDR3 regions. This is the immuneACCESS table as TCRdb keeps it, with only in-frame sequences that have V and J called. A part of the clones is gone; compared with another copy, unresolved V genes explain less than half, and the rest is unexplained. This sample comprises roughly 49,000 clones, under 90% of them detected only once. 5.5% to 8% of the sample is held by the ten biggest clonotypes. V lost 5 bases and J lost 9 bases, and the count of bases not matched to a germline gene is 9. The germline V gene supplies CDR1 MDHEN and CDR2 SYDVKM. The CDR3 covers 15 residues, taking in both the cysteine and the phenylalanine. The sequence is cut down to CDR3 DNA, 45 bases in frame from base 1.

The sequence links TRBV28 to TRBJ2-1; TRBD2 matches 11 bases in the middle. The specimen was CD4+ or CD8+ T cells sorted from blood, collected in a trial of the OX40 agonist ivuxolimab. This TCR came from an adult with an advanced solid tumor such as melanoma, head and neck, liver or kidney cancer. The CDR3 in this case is CASSPLSGGASEQFF. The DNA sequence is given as TGTGCCAGCAGTCCGCTTAGCGGGGGGGCTTCTGAGCAGTTCTTC.